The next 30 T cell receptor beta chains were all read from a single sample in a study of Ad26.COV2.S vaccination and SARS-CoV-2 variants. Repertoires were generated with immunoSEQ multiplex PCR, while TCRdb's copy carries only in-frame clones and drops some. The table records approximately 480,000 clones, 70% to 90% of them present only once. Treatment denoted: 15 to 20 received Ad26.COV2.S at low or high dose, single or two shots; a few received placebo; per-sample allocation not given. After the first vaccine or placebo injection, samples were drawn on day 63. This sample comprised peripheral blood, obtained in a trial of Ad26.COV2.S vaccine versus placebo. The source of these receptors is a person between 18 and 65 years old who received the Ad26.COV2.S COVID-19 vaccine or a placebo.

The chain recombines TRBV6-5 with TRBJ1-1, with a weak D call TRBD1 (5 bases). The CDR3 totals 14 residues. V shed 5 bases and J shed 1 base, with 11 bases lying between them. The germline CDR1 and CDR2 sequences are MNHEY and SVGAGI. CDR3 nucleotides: TGTGCCAGCAGTCGCCCGGGGGGGAACACTGAAGCTTTCTTT. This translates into CASSRPGGNTEAFF.

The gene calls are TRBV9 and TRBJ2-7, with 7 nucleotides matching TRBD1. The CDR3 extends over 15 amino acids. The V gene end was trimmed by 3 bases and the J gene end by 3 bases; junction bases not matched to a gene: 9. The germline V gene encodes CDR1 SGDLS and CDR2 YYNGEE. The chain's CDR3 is CASSEGAWGSYEQYF. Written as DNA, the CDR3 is TGTGCCAGCAGCGAGGGGGCCTGGGGGAGCTACGAGCAGTACTTC. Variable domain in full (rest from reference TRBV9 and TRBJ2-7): DSGVTQTPKHLITATGQRVTLRCSPRSGDLSVYWYQQSLDQGLQFLIQYYNGEERAKGNILERFSAQQFPDLHSELNLSSLELGDSALYFCASSEGAWGSYEQYFGPGTRLTVT.

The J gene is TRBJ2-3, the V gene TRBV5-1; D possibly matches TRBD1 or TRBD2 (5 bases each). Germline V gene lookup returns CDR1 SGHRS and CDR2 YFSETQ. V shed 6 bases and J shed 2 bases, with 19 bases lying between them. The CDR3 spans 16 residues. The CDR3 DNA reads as TGCGCCAGCACGAAAGTTCCGGGGCCACTCACAGATACGCAGTATTTT. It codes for CASTKVPGPLTDTQYF.

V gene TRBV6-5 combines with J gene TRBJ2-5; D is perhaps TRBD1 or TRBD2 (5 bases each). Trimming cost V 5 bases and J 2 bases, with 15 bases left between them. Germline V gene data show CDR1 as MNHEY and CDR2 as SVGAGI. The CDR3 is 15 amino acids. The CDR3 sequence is CASSPPGSGQETQYF. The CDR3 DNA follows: TGTGCCAGCAGTCCCCCAGGGTCGGGGCAAGAGACCCAGTACTTC.

CDR3 loop: CASSATGVYGYTF. The CDR3 nucleotides read TGTGCCAGCAGCGCAACAGGGGTCTATGGCTACACCTTC. V usage is TRBV7-9 and J usage is TRBJ1-2, with 7 positions matching TRBD1. Trimming at V came to 5 bases and at J to 4 bases, leaving 4 bases not matched to a gene. Per germline, CDR1 SEHNR and CDR2 FQNEAQ (reference sequence). CDR3 length equals 13 residues.

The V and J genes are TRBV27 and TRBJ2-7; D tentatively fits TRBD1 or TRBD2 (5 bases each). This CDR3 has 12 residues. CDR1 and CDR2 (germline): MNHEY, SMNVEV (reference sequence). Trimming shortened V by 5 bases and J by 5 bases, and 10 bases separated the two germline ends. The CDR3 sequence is CASSTPGHEQYF. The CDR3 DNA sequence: TGTGCCAGCAGTACCCCGGGACACGAGCAGTACTTC.

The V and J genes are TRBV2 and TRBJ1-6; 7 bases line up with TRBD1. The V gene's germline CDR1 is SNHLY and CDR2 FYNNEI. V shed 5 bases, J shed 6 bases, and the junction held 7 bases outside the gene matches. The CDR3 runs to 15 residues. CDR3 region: CASSLQGSFNSPLHF. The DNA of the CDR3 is TGTGCCAGCAGTCTACAGGGGTCTTTTAATTCACCCCTCCACTTT.

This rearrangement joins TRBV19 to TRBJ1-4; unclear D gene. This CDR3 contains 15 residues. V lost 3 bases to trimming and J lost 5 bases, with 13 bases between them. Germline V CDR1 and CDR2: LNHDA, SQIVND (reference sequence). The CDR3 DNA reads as TGTGCCAGTAGTATCGGAACCGGGAAGAATGAAAAACTGTTTTTT. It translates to CASSIGTGKNEKLFF.

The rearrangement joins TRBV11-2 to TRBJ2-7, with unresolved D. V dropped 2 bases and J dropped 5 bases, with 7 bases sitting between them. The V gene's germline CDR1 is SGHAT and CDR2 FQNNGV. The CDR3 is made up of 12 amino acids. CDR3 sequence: CASSLSPDEQYF. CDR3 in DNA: TGTGCCAGCAGCTTAAGTCCAGACGAGCAGTACTTC.

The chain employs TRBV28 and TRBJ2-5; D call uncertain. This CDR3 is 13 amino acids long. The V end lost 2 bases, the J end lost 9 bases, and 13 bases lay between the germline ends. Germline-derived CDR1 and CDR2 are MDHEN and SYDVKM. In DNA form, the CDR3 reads TGTGCCAGCAGTTTAACCCCCGGGCCAGCCCAGTACTTC. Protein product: CASSLTPGPAQYF.

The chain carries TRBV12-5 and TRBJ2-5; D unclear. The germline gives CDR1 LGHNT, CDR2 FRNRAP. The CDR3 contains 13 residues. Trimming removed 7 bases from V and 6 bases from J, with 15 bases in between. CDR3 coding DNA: TGTGCTAGTGCCAACGGACGGGCCCAGACCCAGTACTTC. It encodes CASANGRAQTQYF.

The CDR3 DNA sequence: TGTGCCAGCAGCTTTAGCGGGATATACACAGATACGCAGTATTTT. The encoded protein is CASSFSGIYTDTQYF. This chain connects TRBV7-9 to TRBJ2-3; 8 bases fit TRBD2. V gave up 3 bases and J gave up 2 bases; unmatched junction bases: 4. The CDR3 is made up of 15 amino acids. The V gene's germline CDR1 is SEHNR and CDR2 FQNEAQ (reference sequence).

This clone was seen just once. CDR3 residues: CASSFSARRAGLSYEQYF. Here the CDR3 DNA reads TGTGCCAGCAGTTTCTCCGCCAGGCGAGCGGGCCTTTCCTACGAGCAGTACTTC. The rearrangement uses TRBV28 and TRBJ2-7; a possible D gene is TRBD2 (6 bases). Trimming took 3 bases from V and 1 from J, leaving 22 bases between them. CDR1 MDHEN and CDR2 SYDVKM come from the germline V gene. The CDR3 loop spans 18 amino acids.

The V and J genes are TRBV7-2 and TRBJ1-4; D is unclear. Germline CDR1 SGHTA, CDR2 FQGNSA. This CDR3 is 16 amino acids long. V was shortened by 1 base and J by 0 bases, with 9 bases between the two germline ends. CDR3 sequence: CASSLGVGPTNEKLFF. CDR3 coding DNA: TGTGCCAGCAGCTTAGGCGTTGGGCCAACTAATGAAAAACTGTTTTTT.

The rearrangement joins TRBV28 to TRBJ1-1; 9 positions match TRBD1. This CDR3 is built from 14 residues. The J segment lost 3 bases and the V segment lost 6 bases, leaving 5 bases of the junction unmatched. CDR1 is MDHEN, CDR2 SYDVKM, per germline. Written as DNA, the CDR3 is TGTGCCAGCAGGGTTGGGACAGGGTACACTGAAGCTTTCTTT. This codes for CASRVGTGYTEAFF.

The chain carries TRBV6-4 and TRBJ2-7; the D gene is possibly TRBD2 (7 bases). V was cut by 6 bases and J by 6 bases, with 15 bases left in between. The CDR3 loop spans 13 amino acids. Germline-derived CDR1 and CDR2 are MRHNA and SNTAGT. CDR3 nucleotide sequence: TGTGCCAGCAGCCTCCGCGCGGGGGCCGAGCAGTACTTC. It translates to CASSLRAGAEQYF.

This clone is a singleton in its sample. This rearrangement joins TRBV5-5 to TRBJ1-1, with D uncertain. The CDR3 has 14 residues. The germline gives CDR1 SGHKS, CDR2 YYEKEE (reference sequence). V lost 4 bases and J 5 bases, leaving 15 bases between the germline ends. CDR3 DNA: TGTGCCAGCAGCATAACCGGGCTGAGGACTGAAGCTTTCTTT. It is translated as CASSITGLRTEAFF.

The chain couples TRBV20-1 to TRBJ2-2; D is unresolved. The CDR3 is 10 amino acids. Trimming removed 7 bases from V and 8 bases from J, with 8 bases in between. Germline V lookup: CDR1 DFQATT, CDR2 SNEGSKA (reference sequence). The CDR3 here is CSVAKGELFF. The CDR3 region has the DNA TGCAGTGTGGCGAAGGGGGAGCTGTTTTTT.

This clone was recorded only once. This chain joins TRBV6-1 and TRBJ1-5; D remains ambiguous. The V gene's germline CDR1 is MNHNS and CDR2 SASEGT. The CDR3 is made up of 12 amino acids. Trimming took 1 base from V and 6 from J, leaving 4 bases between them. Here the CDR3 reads CASSEVGQPQHF. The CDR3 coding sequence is TGTGCCAGCAGTGAAGTTGGTCAGCCCCAGCATTTT.

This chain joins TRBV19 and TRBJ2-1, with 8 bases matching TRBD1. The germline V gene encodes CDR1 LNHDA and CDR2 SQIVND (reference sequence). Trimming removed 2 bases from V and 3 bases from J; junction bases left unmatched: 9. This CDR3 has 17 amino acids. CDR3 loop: CASSIFFGTGVYNEQFF. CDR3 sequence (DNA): TGTGCCAGTAGTATATTCTTCGGGACAGGCGTCTACAATGAGCAGTTCTTC.

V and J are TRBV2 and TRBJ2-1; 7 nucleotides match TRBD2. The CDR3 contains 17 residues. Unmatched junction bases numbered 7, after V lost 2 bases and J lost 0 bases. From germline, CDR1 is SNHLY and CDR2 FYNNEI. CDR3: CASSEQLAVSSYNEQFF. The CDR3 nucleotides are TGTGCCAGCAGTGAACAGCTAGCGGTGAGCTCCTACAATGAGCAGTTCTTC.

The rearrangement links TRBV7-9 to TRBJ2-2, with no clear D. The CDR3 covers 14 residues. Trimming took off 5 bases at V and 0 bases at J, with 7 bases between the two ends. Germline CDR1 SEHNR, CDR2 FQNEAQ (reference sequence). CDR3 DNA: TGTGCCAGCAGCCCCGACCCGAACACCGGGGAGCTGTTTTTT. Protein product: CASSPDPNTGELFF.

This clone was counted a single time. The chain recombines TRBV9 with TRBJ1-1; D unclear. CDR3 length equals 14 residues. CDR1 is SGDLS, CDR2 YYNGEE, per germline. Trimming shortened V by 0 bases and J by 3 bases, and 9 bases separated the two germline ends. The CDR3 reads CASSVAWSDTEAFF. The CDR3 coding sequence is TGTGCCAGCAGCGTAGCGTGGTCAGACACTGAAGCTTTCTTT.

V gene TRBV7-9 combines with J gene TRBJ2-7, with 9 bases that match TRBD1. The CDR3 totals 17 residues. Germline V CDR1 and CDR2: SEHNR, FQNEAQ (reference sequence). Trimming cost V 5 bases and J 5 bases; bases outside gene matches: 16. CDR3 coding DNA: TGTGCCAGCAGCCAGGGGGAACGAGACAGGGGGTACCACGAGCAGTACTTC. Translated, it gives CASSQGERDRGYHEQYF.

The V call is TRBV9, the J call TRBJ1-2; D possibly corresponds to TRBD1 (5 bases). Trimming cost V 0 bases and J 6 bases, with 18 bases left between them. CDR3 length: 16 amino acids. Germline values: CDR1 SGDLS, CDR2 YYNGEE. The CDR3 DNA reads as TGTGCCAGCAGCGTAGATAGGTTGGGGAGGGGCCATGGCTACACCTTC. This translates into CASSVDRLGRGHGYTF.

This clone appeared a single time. CDR3: CASSPRQEYYEQYF. DNA of the CDR3: TGTGCCAGCAGTCCACGACAGGAATACTACGAGCAGTACTTC. The V and J genes are TRBV27 and TRBJ2-7; D might be TRBD1 (6 bases). CDR3 size: 14 residues. Per the germline V gene, CDR1 is MNHEY and CDR2 is SMNVEV (reference sequence). The V gene lost 5 bases and the J gene lost 3 bases, with 14 bases spanning the gap.

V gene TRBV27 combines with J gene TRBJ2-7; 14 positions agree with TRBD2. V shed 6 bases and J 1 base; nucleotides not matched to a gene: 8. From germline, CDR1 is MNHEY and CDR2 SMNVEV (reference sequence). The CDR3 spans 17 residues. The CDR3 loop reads CASSLIGTSGRSYEQYF. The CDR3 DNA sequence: TGTGCCAGCAGCCTGATCGGGACTAGCGGGAGATCCTACGAGCAGTACTTC.

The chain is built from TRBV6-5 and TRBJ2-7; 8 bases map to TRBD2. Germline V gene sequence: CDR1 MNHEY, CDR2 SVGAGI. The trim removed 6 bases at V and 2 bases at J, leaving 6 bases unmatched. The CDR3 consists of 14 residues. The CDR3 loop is CASSRAGETYEQYF. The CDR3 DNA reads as TGTGCCAGCAGCCGAGCGGGAGAGACCTACGAGCAGTACTTC.

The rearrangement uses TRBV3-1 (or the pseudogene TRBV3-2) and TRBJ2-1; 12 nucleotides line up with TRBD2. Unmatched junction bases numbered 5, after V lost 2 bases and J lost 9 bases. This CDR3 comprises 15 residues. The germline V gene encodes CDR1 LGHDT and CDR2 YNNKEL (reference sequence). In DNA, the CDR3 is TGTGCCAGCAGCCAACTAGCGGGAGGGCGCGGTGAGCAGTTCTTC. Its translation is CASSQLAGGRGEQFF.

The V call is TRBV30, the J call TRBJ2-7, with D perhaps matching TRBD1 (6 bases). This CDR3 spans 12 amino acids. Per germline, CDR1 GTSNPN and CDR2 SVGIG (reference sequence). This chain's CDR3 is CAVTRGYYEQYF. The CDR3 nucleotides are TGTGCTGTGACCAGGGGATATTACGAGCAGTACTTC.